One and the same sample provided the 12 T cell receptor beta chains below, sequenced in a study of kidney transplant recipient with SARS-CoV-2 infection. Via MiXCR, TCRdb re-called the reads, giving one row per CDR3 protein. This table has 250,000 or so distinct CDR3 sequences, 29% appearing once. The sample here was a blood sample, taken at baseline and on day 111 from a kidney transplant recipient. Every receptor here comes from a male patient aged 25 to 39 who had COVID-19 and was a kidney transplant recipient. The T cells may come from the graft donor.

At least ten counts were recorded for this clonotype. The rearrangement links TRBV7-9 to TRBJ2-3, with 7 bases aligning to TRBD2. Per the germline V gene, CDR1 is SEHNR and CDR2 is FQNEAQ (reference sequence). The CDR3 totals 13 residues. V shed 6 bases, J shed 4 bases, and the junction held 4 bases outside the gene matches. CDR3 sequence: CASRPLAADTQYF. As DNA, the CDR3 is TGTGCCAGCAGACCTCTAGCGGCAGATACGCAGTATTTT.

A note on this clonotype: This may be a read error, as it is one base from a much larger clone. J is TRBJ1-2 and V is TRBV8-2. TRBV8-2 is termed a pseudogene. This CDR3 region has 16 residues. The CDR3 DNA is TGTGGCAGTCTAAGCTTTGATAGCCGAAAGACCTATGGCTACATCTTC. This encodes CGSLSFDSRKTYGYIF.

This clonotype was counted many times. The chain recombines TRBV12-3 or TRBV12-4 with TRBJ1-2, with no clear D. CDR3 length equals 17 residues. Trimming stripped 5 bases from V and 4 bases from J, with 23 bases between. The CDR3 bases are TGTGCCAGCAGTCGTGGGCACAGCTTCCGAAAGACCTATGGCTACACCTTC. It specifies CASSRGHSFRKTYGYTF.

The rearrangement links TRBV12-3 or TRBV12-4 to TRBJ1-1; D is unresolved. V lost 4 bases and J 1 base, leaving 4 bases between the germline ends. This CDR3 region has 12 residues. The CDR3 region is CASSWSNTEAFF. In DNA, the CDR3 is TGTGCCAGCAGTTGGTCGAACACTGAAGCTTTCTTT.

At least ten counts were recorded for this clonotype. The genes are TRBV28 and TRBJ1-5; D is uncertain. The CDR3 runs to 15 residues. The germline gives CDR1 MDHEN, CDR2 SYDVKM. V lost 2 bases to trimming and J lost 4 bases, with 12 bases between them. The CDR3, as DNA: TGTGCCAGCAGTTTAAATCTGCAGGAGAATCAGCCCCAGCATTTT. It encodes CASSLNLQENQPQHF. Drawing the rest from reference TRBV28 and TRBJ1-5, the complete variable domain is DVKVTQSSRYLVKRTGEKVFLECVQDMDHENMFWYRQDPGLGLRLIYFSYDVKMKEKGDIPEGYSVSREKKERFSLILESASTNQTSMYLCASSLNLQENQPQHFGDGTRLSIL.

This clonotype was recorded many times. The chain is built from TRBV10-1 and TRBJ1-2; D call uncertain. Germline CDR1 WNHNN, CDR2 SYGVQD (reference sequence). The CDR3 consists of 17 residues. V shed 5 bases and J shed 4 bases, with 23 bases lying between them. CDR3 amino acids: CASSTVKRSRKTYGYTF. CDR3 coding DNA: TGCGCCAGCAGTACAGTAAAAAGATCGCGAAAGACCTATGGCTACACCTTC.

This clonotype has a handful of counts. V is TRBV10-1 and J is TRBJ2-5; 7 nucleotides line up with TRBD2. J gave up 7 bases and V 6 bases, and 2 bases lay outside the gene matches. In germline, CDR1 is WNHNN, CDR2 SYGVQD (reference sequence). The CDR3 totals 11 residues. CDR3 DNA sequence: TGCGCCAGCAGCTCGGGGGGGACCCAGTACTTC. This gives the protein CASSSGGTQYF.

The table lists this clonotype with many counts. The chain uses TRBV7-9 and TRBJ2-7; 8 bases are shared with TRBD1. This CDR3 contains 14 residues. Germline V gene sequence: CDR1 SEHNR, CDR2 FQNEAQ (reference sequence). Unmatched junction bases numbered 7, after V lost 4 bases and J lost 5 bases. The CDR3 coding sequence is TGTGCCAGCAGCTATTGGCAGGGGGCTGACGAGCAGTACTTC. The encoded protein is CASSYWQGADEQYF.

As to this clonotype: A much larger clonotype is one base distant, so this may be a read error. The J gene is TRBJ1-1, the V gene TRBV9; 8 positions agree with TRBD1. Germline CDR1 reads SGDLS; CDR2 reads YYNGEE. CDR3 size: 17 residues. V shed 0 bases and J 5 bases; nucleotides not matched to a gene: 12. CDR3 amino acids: CASSVGDRPPRRTEAFF. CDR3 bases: TGTGCCAGCAGCGTAGGGGACAGGCCTCCCAGGCGTACTGAAGCTTTCTTT.

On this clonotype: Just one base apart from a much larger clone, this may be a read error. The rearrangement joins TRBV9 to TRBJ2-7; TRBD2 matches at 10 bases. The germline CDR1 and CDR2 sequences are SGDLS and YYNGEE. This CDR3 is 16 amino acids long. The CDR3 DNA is TGTACCAGCAGCCGGACTAGCGGAATGGCCACGGACGAGCAGTACTTC. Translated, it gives CTSSRTSGMATDEQYF.

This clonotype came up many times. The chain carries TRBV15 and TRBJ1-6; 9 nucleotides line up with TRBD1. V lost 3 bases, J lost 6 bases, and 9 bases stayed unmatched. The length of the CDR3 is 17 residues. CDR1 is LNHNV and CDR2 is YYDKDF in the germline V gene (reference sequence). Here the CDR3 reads CATSSSDRGFSNSPLHF. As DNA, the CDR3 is TGTGCCACCAGCAGTTCTGACAGGGGGTTTAGTAATTCACCCCTCCACTTT.

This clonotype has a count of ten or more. The CDR3 region has the DNA TGTGCCAGCAGTGAAGACAGCTCTGGGGCCAACGTCCTGACTTTC. Protein: CASSEDSSGANVLTF. This chain links TRBV6-1 with TRBJ2-6; no clear D gene. Germline CDR1 is MNHNS and CDR2 is SASEGT. The length of the CDR3 is 15 residues. V lost 1 base to trimming and J lost 0 bases, with 4 bases between them.